The rows below give T cell receptor beta chains drawn from one sample of a study of OX40 agonist ivuxolimab in advanced cancers. Profiling relied on immunoSEQ multiplex PCR, and the TCRdb table lists in-frame clones only, not all of them. The data hold under 90,000 clones, with over 85% observed a single time. Specimen: CD4+ or CD8+ T cells sorted from blood, collected in a trial of the OX40 agonist ivuxolimab. The receptor source for this set is an adult with an advanced solid tumor such as melanoma, head and neck, liver or kidney cancer. CDR3s include the opening cysteine and the closing phenylalanine or tryptophan. D genes are given only for firm matches. A clone size is listed for some rows: how often the clone was seen (once, few, many), or a class if it is expanded.

TRBV5-1	.	.	16	TRBJ2-7	TGCGCCAGCAGCTTGGGCACGGGAACTTTAACCTACGAGCAGTACTTC	CASSLGTGTLTYEQYF
TRBV29-1	.	.	14	TRBJ1-5	TGCAGCGTTGTTCAGGGGACGGGCAATCAGCCCCAGCATTTT	CSVVQGTGNQPQHF
TRBV6-1	.	.	13	TRBJ1-2	TGTGCCAGCTTCTCGGGGACTAACTATGGCTACACCTTC	CASFSGTNYGYTF
TRBV6-1	TRBD2	.	15	TRBJ2-5	TGTGCCAGCAGTGACTGGGGACTAGGCCAAGAGACCCAGTACTTC	CASSDWGLGQETQYF
TRBV13	.	.	16	TRBJ1-1	TGTGCCAGCAGCTTAGGGGGCCTTGCGGAGAACACTGAAGCTTTCTTT	CASSLGGLAENTEAFF
TRBV5-4	.	.	15	TRBJ2-1	TGTGCCAGCAGCTTGGATCCAGCCTCCTACAATGAGCAGTTCTTC	CASSLDPASYNEQFF
TRBV4-2	.	.	15	TRBJ2-2	TGTGCCAGCAGCCAAGAAGACCAAAACACCGGGGAGCTGTTTTTT	CASSQEDQNTGELFF
TRBV30	TRBD2	.	13	TRBJ2-5	TGTGCCTGTAGCGGGGGGCCCGCCGGGACCCAGTACTTC	CACSGGPAGTQYF
TRBV5-5	.	.	11	TRBJ2-5	TGTGCCAGCGCTGTCCAAGAGACCCAGTACTTC	CASAVQETQYF
TRBV2	.	.	14	TRBJ2-5	TGTGCCAGCAGTGAAGCAGACAGGAAAGAGACCCAGTACTTC	CASSEADRKETQYF
TRBV5-1	TRBD2	.	14	TRBJ2-7	TGCGCCAGCAGGTCCGAACTAGCGGGAGGCGAGCAGTACTTC	CASRSELAGGEQYF
TRBV15	TRBD2	once	17	TRBJ2-5	TGTGCCACCAGCAGAGGGGGACTAGCGGGAGCCAAAGAGACCCAGTACTTC	CATSRGGLAGAKETQYF
TRBV14	.	.	18	TRBJ2-1	TGTGCCAGCAGCCAACTATCCGGCCCGGGCCGCTCCTACAATGAGCAGTTCTTC	CASSQLSGPGRSYNEQFF
TRBV19	.	.	15	TRBJ1-3	TGTGCCAGTAGTCCGCCCCGGACTGCTGGAAACACCATATATTTT	CASSPPRTAGNTIYF
TRBV27	.	.	17	TRBJ2-2	TGTGCCAGCAGTTTGACTCCCGGGCCAACTATCACCGGGGAGCTGTTTTTT	CASSLTPGPTITGELFF
TRBV5-8	.	.	15	TRBJ2-7	TGTGCCAGCAGCTTAGTACCCCGACAGGTTTTTGAGCAGTACTTC	CASSLVPRQVFEQYF
TRBV7-8	TRBD2	few	13	TRBJ2-7	TGTGCCAGCCGGGGGGGCCTTTCCTACGAGCAGTACTTC	CASRGGLSYEQYF
TRBV9	TRBD1	.	14	TRBJ1-1	TGTGCCAGCAGCGGACAGGGGGCCGGCACTGAAGCTTTCTTT	CASSGQGAGTEAFF
TRBV30	.	.	14	TRBJ1-5	TGTGCCTGGAGATCGGGGGACTTTGGGCAGCCCCAGCATTTT	CAWRSGDFGQPQHF
TRBV5-1	.	.	14	TRBJ2-1	TGCGCCAGCAGCTTGGGACTGGGGAACAATGAGCAGTTCTTC	CASSLGLGNNEQFF
TRBV19	.	once	15	TRBJ1-1	TGTGCCAGTAGTGGGGACACTCATGGGAACACTGAAGCTTTCTTT	CASSGDTHGNTEAFF
TRBV6-4	TRBD2	.	13	TRBJ2-3	TGTGCCAGCAGGGCTAGCGGGTTAGATACGCAGTATTTT	CASRASGLDTQYF
TRBV19	.	.	14	TRBJ1-5	TGTGCCAGTAGTATTCTAGGGGACAATCAGCCCCAGCATTTT	CASSILGDNQPQHF
TRBV6-1	.	.	15	TRBJ2-5	TGTGCCAGCAGTTCGCCCGGGGGACTTGGGGGTCCCCAGTACTTC	CASSSPGGLGGPQYF
TRBV5-6	TRBD1	.	16	TRBJ1-4	TGTGCCAGCAGCTTGGGTCAGGGGGCAACTAATGAAAAACTGTTTTTT	CASSLGQGATNEKLFF
TRBV29-1	.	.	11	TRBJ2-7	TGCAGCGTCGTAGACCCCAACGAGCAGTACTTC	CSVVDPNEQYF
TRBV9	.	.	15	TRBJ2-7	TGTGCCAGCAGTGAAGCAGGGAGTCTCCAATACGAGCAGTACTTC	CASSEAGSLQYEQYF
TRBV6-1	.	.	14	TRBJ1-1	TGTGCCAGCAGTGAAGCCGCCGGGCTTACTGAAGCTTTCTTT	CASSEAAGLTEAFF
TRBV6-1	.	.	14	TRBJ1-1	TGTGCCAGCACCGACCCAGGGCCCGGACTTAAAGCTTTCTTT	CASTDPGPGLKAFF
TRBV9	.	.	15	TRBJ1-2	TGTGCCAGCAGCCCCTCCCCGGGGATACTCTATGGCTACGCCTTC	CASSPSPGILYGYAF
TRBV30	.	.	15	TRBJ1-6	TGTGCCTGGAGGGCCCGGGACCTTCCTAATTCACCCCTCCACTTT	CAWRARDLPNSPLHF
TRBV27	.	.	14	TRBJ1-3	TGTGCCAGCAGTTACAGAGGAAAGGGAAACCCCATATATTTT	CASSYRGKGNPIYF
TRBV10-3	.	once	14	TRBJ1-4	TGTGCCATCAGTGAGGGGTCAACTAATGAAAAACTGTTTTTT	CAISEGSTNEKLFF
TRBV27	TRBD1	once	15	TRBJ2-7	TGTGCCAGCAGTTTATCATTCGGGACAGTCTACGAGCAGTACTTC	CASSLSFGTVYEQYF
TRBV4-1	.	.	14	TRBJ2-3	TGCGCCAGCAGCCAAGATACGCGGGTAGATACGCAGTATTTT	CASSQDTRVDTQYF
TRBV7-3	TRBD1	.	14	TRBJ1-5	TGTGCCAGCAGCCTAACAGGGGGCAATCAGCCCCAGCATTTT	CASSLTGGNQPQHF
TRBV2	.	.	13	TRBJ2-7	TGTGCCAGCGGCGTAGGGGCGACCTACGAGCAGTACTTC	CASGVGATYEQYF
TRBV10-3	TRBD1	.	14	TRBJ1-6	TGTGCCATCAGGGGGACAGGGGATAATTCACCCCTCCACTTT	CAIRGTGDNSPLHF
TRBV11-2	.	.	12	TRBJ2-7	TGTGCCAGCAGCTTGGGTCTCGGCGAGCAGTACTTC	CASSLGLGEQYF
TRBV6-6	.	.	15	TRBJ1-2	TGTGCCAGCAGCCCTCGTAGCTTGCGCAACTATGGCTACACCTTC	CASSPRSLRNYGYTF
TRBV27	TRBD2	.	16	TRBJ2-1	TGTGCCAGCAGTTTGACCGGGACTAGGGGATTTAATGAGCAGTTCTTC	CASSLTGTRGFNEQFF
TRBV13	TRBD2	.	15	TRBJ2-3	TGTGCCAGCAGCTTAAGAACTAGCGGGGCAGATACGCAGTATTTT	CASSLRTSGADTQYF
TRBV5-1	.	.	14	TRBJ1-4	TGCGCCAGCAGCCCCGTTTGGGGAGATGAAAAACTGTTTTTT	CASSPVWGDEKLFF
TRBV5-8	.	.	15	TRBJ1-1	TGTGCCAGCAGCTTTATGGTTAACATTGGGACTGAAGCTTTCTTT	CASSFMVNIGTEAFF
TRBV5-1	TRBD2	.	16	TRBJ2-1	TGCGCCAGCAGTTCCCTTCGGGGGGGCTCCTACAATGAGCAGTTCTTC	CASSSLRGGSYNEQFF
TRBV11-2	.	.	14	TRBJ2-7	TGTGCCAGCAGCTTAGGGACCGGCTCCTACGAGCAGTACTTC	CASSLGTGSYEQYF